The 22 T cell receptor beta chains reported below all come from one sample, sequenced in a study of blood T cell repertoires in COVID-19 (dated by TCRdb to the early 2020s). Library method: the immunoSEQ multiplex PCR assay. The clones in this table, taken by TCRdb from immuneACCESS, are in-frame only. Not every clone is retained; where verified, under half of the shortfall comes from an unresolved V gene, and the cause of the rest is unknown. The sample table lists about 250,000 clones, roughly 88% of them with a count of one. Roughly 6.2% of the sample goes to the ten largest clones. The sequenced sample was peripheral blood. The origin of the receptors is a woman aged 80 or over with COVID-19, enrolled during active disease.

This chain uses TRBV27 with TRBJ2-6, with D possibly TRBD1 on 6 matching bases. This CDR3 is built from 16 residues. Germline lookup yields CDR1 MNHEY and CDR2 SMNVEV (reference sequence). The ends were cut back, 3 bases at V and 2 bases at J, with 11 bases in the middle. CDR3 DNA sequence: TGTGCCAGCAGTTTGCAAAGGGACACTGGGGCCAACGTCCTGACTTTC. It codes for CASSLQRDTGANVLTF.

In its sample, this clone was seen once. The rearrangement links TRBV28 to TRBJ2-3, with no clear D. The length of the CDR3 is 13 residues. CDR1 and CDR2 from the germline V gene are MDHEN and SYDVKM. Deletions cut 3 bases from V and 1 base from J, with 5 bases between. The CDR3 loop is CASSLQGTDTQYF. The CDR3 region has the DNA TGTGCCAGCAGTTTGCAGGGCACAGATACGCAGTATTTT.

The CDR3 sequence is CATTAGSAQETQYF. CDR3 sequence (DNA): TGTGCCACTACTGCGGGTTCCGCTCAAGAGACCCAGTACTTC. This sequence joins TRBV6-5 and TRBJ2-5; D might be TRBD2 (5 bases). V gave up 10 bases and J gave up 2 bases, with 17 bases separating them. CDR1 and CDR2 from the germline V gene are MNHEY and SVGAGI. This CDR3 spans 14 amino acids.

This clone was observed a single time. V usage is TRBV19 and J usage is TRBJ1-2; a possible D gene is TRBD1 (5 bases). The germline V gene encodes CDR1 LNHDA and CDR2 SQIVND (reference sequence). This CDR3 contains 16 residues. V lost 2 bases and J 7 bases, leaving 20 bases between the germline ends. CDR3 sequence: CASSISTWGGASGYTF. CDR3 bases: TGTGCCAGTAGTATAAGTACGTGGGGCGGAGCATCTGGCTACACCTTC.

Written as DNA, the CDR3 is TGTGCCAGCAGCCGCATCGGGACAGGGAGACGTGGTGGCTACACCTTC. As protein: CASSRIGTGRRGGYTF. The chain recombines TRBV3-1 (or the pseudogene TRBV3-2) with TRBJ1-2; 9 positions match TRBD1. The V gene end was trimmed by 4 bases and the J gene end by 7 bases; junction bases not matched to a gene: 13. CDR3 length equals 16 residues. In germline, CDR1 is LGHDT, CDR2 YNNKEL (reference sequence).

The chain uses TRBV18 and TRBJ1-1; maybe TRBD1 (6 bases). Germline CDR1 is KGHSH and CDR2 is LQKENI. The CDR3 consists of 13 residues. V was cut by 11 bases and J by 1 base, with 14 bases left in between. The CDR3 nucleotides read TGTGCCGCCGGACCAGGGGCGAACACTGAAGCTTTCTTT. This encodes CAAGPGANTEAFF. Using reference TRBV18 and TRBJ1-1 for the parts outside the CDR3, the full variable domain is NAGVMQNPRHLVRRRGQEARLRCSPMKGHSHVYWYRQLPEEGLKFMVYLQKENIIDESGMPKERFSAEFPKEGPSILRIQQVVRGDSAAYFCAAGPGANTEAFFGQGTRLTVV.

The chain joins TRBV7-7 to TRBJ2-1, with D maybe TRBD1 (6 bases). There are 14 residues in the CDR3. Germline V CDR1 and CDR2: SSHAT, FNYEAQ (reference sequence). Trimming shortened V by 6 bases and J by 0 bases, and 9 bases separated the two germline ends. CDR3 sequence (DNA): TGTGCCAGCAGTAAACAGGGCTCCTACAATGAGCAGTTCTTC. It translates to CASSKQGSYNEQFF.

The V gene is TRBV7-9, the J gene TRBJ1-1, with D perhaps TRBD1 (6 bases). This CDR3 comprises 14 residues. Between the trimmed V and J ends, which lost 0 bases and 9 bases, there was a span of 14 bases. CDR1 is SEHNR, CDR2 FQNEAQ, per germline (reference sequence). CDR3 sequence (DNA): TGTGCCAGCAGCTTAGCACTTGGGGGCCTACAAGCTTTCTTT. Translation gives CASSLALGGLQAFF.

The chain carries TRBV4-1 and TRBJ2-3; 10 bases line up with TRBD2. This CDR3 region has 16 residues. V shed 8 bases, J shed 0 bases, and the junction held 8 bases outside the gene matches. Germline lookup yields CDR1 MGHRA and CDR2 YSYEKL. CDR3 in amino acids: CASRASGGLSTDTQYF. Here the CDR3 DNA reads TGCGCCAGCCGGGCTAGCGGGGGCCTTAGCACAGATACGCAGTATTTT.

The gene calls are TRBV11-2 and TRBJ2-4; D gene unclear. V was trimmed by 4 bases and J by 6 bases, leaving 13 bases between them. The CDR3 runs 14 residues. Germline V gene data show CDR1 as SGHAT and CDR2 as FQNNGV. The CDR3 here is CASSSLPKLNIQYF. CDR3 DNA sequence: TGTGCCAGCAGCTCGCTCCCTAAACTAAACATTCAGTACTTC.

The rearrangement uses TRBV11-2 and TRBJ2-7; 9 bases agree with TRBD1. Germline V gives CDR1 SGHAT, CDR2 FQNNGV. The J segment lost 5 bases and the V segment lost 5 bases, leaving 10 bases of the junction unmatched. This CDR3 has 15 amino acids. CDR3 DNA: TGTGCCAGCAGCCCGGTTCGGGGACAGGGAAACGAGCAGTACTTC. This sequence encodes CASSPVRGQGNEQYF.

V gene TRBV30 combines with J gene TRBJ2-7, with a tentative D call TRBD1 (5 bases). V lost 3 bases, J lost 3 bases, and 24 bases lay in between. Germline CDR1 is GTSNPN and CDR2 is SVGIG (reference sequence). This CDR3 comprises 17 residues. CDR3 protein: CAWSGGQGQAPHYEQYF. CDR3 sequence (DNA): TGTGCCTGGAGCGGTGGACAAGGACAAGCTCCCCACTACGAGCAGTACTTC. Using reference TRBV30 and TRBJ2-7 for the parts outside the CDR3, the full variable domain is SQTIHQWPATLVQPVGSPLSLECTVEGTSNPNLYWYRQAAGRGLQLLFYSVGIGQISSEVPQNLSASRPQDRQFILSSKKLLLSDSGFYLCAWSGGQGQAPHYEQYFGPGTRLTVT.

On this clone itself: Other DNA sequences from this sample encode an identical CDR3 as well. This chain links TRBV5-1 with TRBJ1-3; 10 nucleotides match TRBD1. CDR3 size: 17 residues. J lost 2 bases, V lost 4 bases, and 9 bases had no gene match. Looked up from germline, CDR1 is SGHRS and CDR2 is YFSETQ. The CDR3 DNA reads as TGCGCCAGCAGCCCCAACTCCGGGACAGGGGCTGGAAACACCATATATTTT. Protein: CASSPNSGTGAGNTIYF.

The chain couples TRBV24-1 to TRBJ1-5; D might be TRBD1 (5 bases). CDR1 and CDR2 (germline): KGHDR, SFDVKD. The CDR3 runs to 15 residues. Trimming took off 3 bases at V and 2 bases at J, with 10 bases between the two ends. CDR3 protein: CATSDTDSRNQPQHF. The CDR3 DNA follows: TGTGCCACCAGTGATACTGACAGTCGCAATCAGCCCCAGCATTTT.

The chain combines TRBV5-1 with TRBJ1-1, with 7 bases lining up with TRBD1. The CDR3 consists of 14 residues. The V gene's germline CDR1 is SGHRS and CDR2 YFSETQ. Unmatched junction bases numbered 5, after V lost 0 bases and J lost 6 bases. Written as DNA, the CDR3 is TGCGCCAGCAGCTTGGGGCACAGGGGAGCTGAAGCTTTCTTT. This codes for CASSLGHRGAEAFF.

This clone was observed a few times. This chain links TRBV6-2 or TRBV6-3 with TRBJ2-7; TRBD1 aligns across 7 bases. CDR1 and CDR2 from the germline V gene are MNHEY and SVGEGT. V lost 4 bases to trimming and J lost 4 bases; unmatched junction nucleotides: 4. The CDR3 runs 13 residues. For the CDR3, the DNA is TGTGCCAGCAGTTCCGCGGACAGGTACGAGCAGTACGTC. This sequence encodes CASSSADRYEQYV.

This clone appeared a single time. The rearrangement uses TRBV5-5 and TRBJ1-4; the D is unclear. The ends were cut back, 0 bases at V and 13 bases at J, with 13 bases in the middle. This CDR3 is 13 amino acids long. Looked up from germline, CDR1 is SGHKS and CDR2 is YYEKEE (reference sequence). The CDR3 region has the DNA TGTGCCAGCAGCTTGGGGGGAGTAACTGGACTGTTTTTT. Translated: CASSLGGVTGLFF.

This chain uses TRBV5-1 with TRBJ1-2; no firm D call. In germline, CDR1 is SGHRS, CDR2 YFSETQ. The CDR3 has 13 residues. Deletions cut 0 bases from V and 7 bases from J, with 10 bases between. CDR3 residues: CASSLDLAGGYTF. The CDR3 nucleotides read TGCGCCAGCAGCTTGGACTTAGCCGGTGGCTACACCTTC.

This chain connects TRBV7-9 to TRBJ2-5; 11 bases are shared with TRBD2. Trimming at V came to 4 bases and at J to 5 bases, leaving 15 bases not matched to a gene. Germline loops: CDR1 SEHNR, CDR2 FQNEAQ (reference sequence). The CDR3 covers 18 residues. The CDR3, as DNA: TGTGCCAGCAGCTCAAGGGGACTAGCGGACTTCCCTAGGGAGACCCAGTACTTC. Its translation is CASSSRGLADFPRETQYF.

This chain connects TRBV4-1 to TRBJ2-6; D gene ambiguous. The length of the CDR3 is 17 residues. The ends were cut back, 1 base at V and 1 base at J, with 11 bases in the middle. CDR1 and CDR2 (germline): MGHRA, YSYEKL. In DNA form, the CDR3 reads TGCGCCAGCAGCCAAGTATACTCCGATTCTGGGGCCAACGTCCTGACTTTC. Translation gives CASSQVYSDSGANVLTF.

This chain links TRBV5-1 with TRBJ2-3; 7 bases match TRBD1. This CDR3 is built from 13 residues. V shed 4 bases and J 4 bases; nucleotides not matched to a gene: 3. Germline V gives CDR1 SGHRS, CDR2 YFSETQ. CDR3 region: CASSNQGADTQYF. CDR3 DNA: TGCGCCAGCAGCAACCAGGGGGCAGATACGCAGTATTTT.

V usage is TRBV6-5 and J usage is TRBJ1-6; TRBD1 might be the D (5 bases). Deletions cut 7 bases from V and 9 bases from J, with 10 bases between. There are 12 residues in the CDR3. Germline V gene sequence: CDR1 MNHEY, CDR2 SVGAGI. The CDR3 DNA reads as TGTGCCAGCACCCAAAGGGGTTCACCCCTCCACTTT. Its translation: CASTQRGSPLHF.